This TCR beta chain comes out of a study of blood T cells in healthy people across ages. General study points: Considered underestimates were the diversity estimates obtained from one million T cells. Bulk PBMC profiling left naive and antigen-experienced comparisons inconclusive.

Using a J-beta primer mix together with a sample-barcoded 5' primer, a second PCR was run for roughly 6 to 11 cycles. TCRdb processed the 5' RACE reads anew with MiXCR; each CDR3 protein has one entry. The sample includes about 970,000 distinct CDR3 sequences, 51% of them seen just once. This CDR3 is built from 14 residues. CDR1 and CDR2 from the germline V gene are LNHNV and YYDKDF (reference sequence). The V and J ends lost 5 bases and 6 bases, in that order; junction bases with no gene match: 6. Note on this clonotype: As yet, its antigen is unknown.

The chain carries TRBV15 and TRBJ2-3; TRBD2 matches at 9 bases. This TCR was recovered from a woman aged 55-70 years in good health. The material sequenced was blood. The CDR3 loop is CATSPGLALDTQYF. CDR3 DNA: TGTGCCACCAGCCCGGGACTAGCCCTGGATACGCAGTATTTT.